A single sample gave rise to the 17 T cell receptor beta chains below, sequenced in a study of blood T cell repertoires in COVID-19. Some clones are missing from TCRdb's copy, which holds only in-frame ones; the method was immunoSEQ multiplex PCR. This table has about 220,000 clones, just over 85% appearing once. Input material: PBMCs or T cells enriched from blood (not recorded which). Receptors originate from a woman between 50 and 59 years old with acute COVID-19.

This chain joins TRBV11-2 and TRBJ2-5; D may be TRBD2 (5 bases). Germline CDR1 and CDR2: SGHAT and FQNNGV. V was pared by 3 bases and J by 5 bases, with 13 bases between. CDR3 length equals 14 residues. The CDR3 protein is CASSFSGVRETQYF. DNA of the CDR3: TGTGCCAGCAGCTTCTCCGGGGTACGCGAGACCCAGTACTTC.

This sequence joins TRBV7-9 and TRBJ1-1; TRBD1 aligns across 8 bases. CDR1 and CDR2 (germline): SEHNR, FQNEAQ (reference sequence). The length of the CDR3 is 14 residues. V gave up 3 bases and J gave up 10 bases; unmatched junction bases: 10. This CDR3 reads CASSFLEDRARAFF. DNA for the CDR3: TGTGCCAGCAGCTTTTTAGAGGACAGGGCACGAGCTTTCTTT.

The chain uses TRBV4-2 and TRBJ2-1; perhaps TRBD1 as D (7 bases). This CDR3 is 16 amino acids long. V was pared by 0 bases and J by 7 bases, with 16 bases between. Per the germline V gene, CDR1 is LGHNA and CDR2 is YNFKEQ. Written as DNA, the CDR3 is TGTGCCAGCAGCCAAGAGGAGGGGGCTAGCAGTAATGAGCAGTTCTTC. Translating it yields CASSQEEGASSNEQFF.

The chain joins TRBV27 to TRBJ1-5; D not certain. Germline assignment: CDR1 MNHEY and CDR2 SMNVEV (reference sequence). V was trimmed by 1 base and J by 4 bases, leaving 8 bases between them. The CDR3 consists of 14 residues. CDR3 DNA: TGTGCCAGCAGTTTATTTCGGGGAAATCAGCCCCAGCATTTT. Amino acid sequence: CASSLFRGNQPQHF.

This chain joins TRBV5-4 and TRBJ1-1, with D possibly matching TRBD1 (5 bases). CDR3 length equals 14 residues. CDR1 SGHNT and CDR2 YYREEE come from the germline V gene (reference sequence). V dropped 2 bases and J dropped 1 base, with 9 bases sitting between them. CDR3: CASSFSDRNTEAFF. CDR3 in DNA: TGTGCCAGCAGCTTCAGCGACAGGAACACTGAAGCTTTCTTT.

The chain employs TRBV27 and TRBJ2-3, with 10 bases matching TRBD1. Germline values: CDR1 MNHEY, CDR2 SMNVEV (reference sequence). The CDR3 consists of 16 residues. V lost 5 bases to trimming and J lost 2 bases; unmatched junction nucleotides: 7. CDR3 bases: TGTGCCAGCAGTGACAGGGACAGGGGATACACAGATACGCAGTATTTT. Translating it yields CASSDRDRGYTDTQYF.

DNA of the CDR3: TGTGCCACCATCGGGGGTCTCTACTACGAGCAGTACTTC. It specifies CATIGGLYYEQYF. This chain joins TRBV28 and TRBJ2-7, with D possibly matching TRBD2 (6 bases). The germline V gene encodes CDR1 MDHEN and CDR2 SYDVKM. Deletions cut 10 bases from V and 3 bases from J, with 16 bases between. This CDR3 region has 13 residues.

This CDR3 reads CASSTVSGMGDEQFF. The CDR3, as DNA: TGTGCCAGCAGTACCGTGAGCGGGATGGGCGATGAGCAGTTCTTC. This chain links TRBV6-2 or TRBV6-3 with TRBJ2-1; 7 positions match TRBD2. Trimming removed 5 bases from V and 8 bases from J; junction bases left unmatched: 12. The germline V gene encodes CDR1 MNHEY and CDR2 SVGEGT. The CDR3 consists of 15 residues.

V usage is TRBV5-1 and J usage is TRBJ2-1; possible D gene TRBD1, 6 bases. Germline V lookup: CDR1 SGHRS, CDR2 YFSETQ. V gave up 4 bases and J gave up 0 bases, with 8 bases separating them. The CDR3 contains 14 residues. CDR3 sequence reads: CASSQGSSYNEQFF. Here the CDR3 DNA reads TGCGCCAGCAGCCAGGGGAGCTCCTACAATGAGCAGTTCTTC.

The CDR3 sequence: CASSGYQGTGSYGYTF. CDR3 nucleotide sequence: TGTGCCAGCAGTGGATATCAAGGGACAGGGAGCTATGGCTACACCTTC. The chain uses TRBV2 and TRBJ1-2, with 9 bases aligning to TRBD1. With V trimmed by 4 bases and J by 4 bases, 10 bases remained unmatched. Per germline, CDR1 SNHLY and CDR2 FYNNEI. The CDR3 runs to 16 residues.

V usage is TRBV18 and J usage is TRBJ1-6; D perhaps matches TRBD1 (6 bases). There are 15 residues in the CDR3. Looked up from germline, CDR1 is KGHSH and CDR2 is LQKENI. The V and J ends lost 4 bases and 6 bases respectively, with 13 bases between them. CDR3 amino acids: CASSLPDRINSPLHF. The CDR3 bases are TGTGCCAGCTCACTACCGGACAGAATTAATTCACCCCTCCACTTT. Looking up the rest from reference TRBV18 and TRBJ1-6 gives the full variable domain: NAGVMQNPRHLVRRRGQEARLRCSPMKGHSHVYWYRQLPEEGLKFMVYLQKENIIDESGMPKERFSAEFPKEGPSILRIQQVVRGDSAAYFCASSLPDRINSPLHFGNGTRLTVT.

V usage is TRBV5-1 and J usage is TRBJ1-3; D is unclear. The germline V and J ends were trimmed by 6 bases and 0 bases, with 10 bases remaining between them. The CDR3 runs 14 residues. The V gene's germline CDR1 is SGHRS and CDR2 YFSETQ. CDR3 sequence reads: CASTDGLSGNTIYF. The CDR3 DNA sequence: TGCGCCAGCACTGATGGGCTCTCTGGAAACACCATATATTTT. The entire variable domain, with the rest obtained from reference TRBV5-1 and TRBJ1-3, is as follows: KAGVTQTPRYLIKTRGQQVTLSCSPISGHRSVSWYQQTPGQGLQFLFEYFSETQRNKGNFPGRFSGRQFSNSRSEMNVSTLELGDSALYLCASTDGLSGNTIYFGEGSWLTVV.

The chain is built from TRBV11-2 and TRBJ2-7, with a weak D call TRBD1 (6 bases). With 0 bases removed from V and 3 bases from J, the gap between germline ends came to 6 bases. The CDR3 is 13 residues long. Per the germline V gene, CDR1 is SGHAT and CDR2 is FQNNGV. CDR3 residues: CASSLETGYEQYF. The DNA for the CDR3 is TGTGCCAGCAGCTTAGAGACAGGCTACGAGCAGTACTTC.

The chain combines TRBV11-2 with TRBJ1-6, with D perhaps matching TRBD1 (6 bases). The CDR3 length is 15 residues. Germline lookup yields CDR1 SGHAT and CDR2 FQNNGV. V lost 10 bases to trimming and J lost 7 bases, with 20 bases between them. This CDR3 is CATKSDRILNSPLHF. The CDR3 nucleotides are TGTGCCACCAAATCCGACAGGATTCTCAATTCACCCCTCCACTTT.

V gene TRBV11-2 combines with J gene TRBJ2-7, with 10 bases fitting TRBD2. Germline V gene lookup returns CDR1 SGHAT and CDR2 FQNNGV. The CDR3 runs to 15 residues. The J segment lost 6 bases and the V segment lost 5 bases, leaving 10 bases of the junction unmatched. The CDR3 protein is CASSMLAGGEVEQYF. The CDR3 DNA reads TGTGCCAGCAGCATGTTAGCGGGAGGCGAAGTCGAGCAGTACTTC.

This clone has only one observation. A much larger clone is a single base away; this may be a read error. This chain joins TRBV11-2 and TRBJ2-1; 12 bases agree with TRBD2. V gave up 5 bases and J gave up 4 bases; unmatched junction bases: 3. CDR3 length: 15 residues. The V gene's germline CDR1 is SGHAT and CDR2 FQNNGV. CDR3 sequence reads: CASSLGTSGYNEQFF. DNA of the CDR3: TGTGCCAGCAGCCTAGGGACTAGCGGGTACAATGAGCAGTTCTTC.

This clone was seen just once. The V gene is TRBV30, the J gene TRBJ1-6; no clear D. The ends were cut back, 0 bases at V and 3 bases at J, with 12 bases in the middle. The CDR3 sequence is 16 residues long. Per the germline V gene, CDR1 is GTSNPN and CDR2 is SVGIG (reference sequence). The chain's CDR3 is CAWSVLQSRYNSPLHF. The CDR3 DNA follows: TGTGCCTGGAGTGTCTTACAGTCTCGCTATAATTCACCCCTCCACTTT. The whole variable domain, remainder taken from reference TRBV30 and TRBJ1-6, is SQTIHQWPATLVQPVGSPLSLECTVEGTSNPNLYWYRQAAGRGLQLLFYSVGIGQISSEVPQNLSASRPQDRQFILSSKKLLLSDSGFYLCAWSVLQSRYNSPLHFGNGTRLTVT.